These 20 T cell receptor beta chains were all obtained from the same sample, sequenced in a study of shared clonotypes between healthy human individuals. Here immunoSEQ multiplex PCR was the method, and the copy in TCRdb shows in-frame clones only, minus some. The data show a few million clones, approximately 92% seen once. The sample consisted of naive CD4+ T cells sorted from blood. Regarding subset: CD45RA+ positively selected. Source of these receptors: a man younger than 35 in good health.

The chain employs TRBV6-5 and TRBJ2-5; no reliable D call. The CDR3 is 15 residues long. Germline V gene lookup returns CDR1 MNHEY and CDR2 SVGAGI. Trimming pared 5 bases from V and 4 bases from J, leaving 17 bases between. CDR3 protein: CASSLVNVQSETQYF. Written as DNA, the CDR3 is TGTGCCAGCAGTCTCGTTAATGTTCAGTCAGAGACCCAGTACTTC.

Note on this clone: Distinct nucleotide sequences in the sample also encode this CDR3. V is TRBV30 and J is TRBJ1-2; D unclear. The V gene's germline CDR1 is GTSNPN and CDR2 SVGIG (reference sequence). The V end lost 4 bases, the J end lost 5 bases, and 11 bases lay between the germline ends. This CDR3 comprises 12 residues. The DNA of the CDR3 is TGTGCCTGGACCGAGGGCAGTTATGGCTACACCTTC. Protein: CAWTEGSYGYTF.

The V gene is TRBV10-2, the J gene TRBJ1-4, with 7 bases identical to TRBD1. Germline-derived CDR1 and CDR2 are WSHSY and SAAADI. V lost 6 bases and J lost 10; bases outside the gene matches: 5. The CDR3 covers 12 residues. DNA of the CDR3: TGCGCCAGCAGCGATCAGGGGGGAAAACTGTTTTTT. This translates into CASSDQGGKLFF.

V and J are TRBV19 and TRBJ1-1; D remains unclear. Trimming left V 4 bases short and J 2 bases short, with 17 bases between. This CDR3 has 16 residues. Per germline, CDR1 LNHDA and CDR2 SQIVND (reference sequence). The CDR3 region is CASSTFRTGANTEAFF. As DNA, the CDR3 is TGTGCCAGTAGTACCTTCCGGACGGGAGCTAACACTGAAGCTTTCTTT.

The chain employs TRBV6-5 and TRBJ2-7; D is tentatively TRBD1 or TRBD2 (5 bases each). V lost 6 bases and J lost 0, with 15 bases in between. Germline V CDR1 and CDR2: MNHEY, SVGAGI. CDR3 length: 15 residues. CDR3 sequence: CASRYRDGGSYEQYF. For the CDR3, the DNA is TGTGCCAGCAGGTACCGGGACGGTGGCTCCTACGAGCAGTACTTC.

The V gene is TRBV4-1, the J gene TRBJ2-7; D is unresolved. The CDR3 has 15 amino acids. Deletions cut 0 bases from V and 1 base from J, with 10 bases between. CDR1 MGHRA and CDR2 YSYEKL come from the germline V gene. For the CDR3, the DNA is TGCGCCAGCAGCCAAGATAAAGAAATTTCCTACGAGCAGTACTTC. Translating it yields CASSQDKEISYEQYF.

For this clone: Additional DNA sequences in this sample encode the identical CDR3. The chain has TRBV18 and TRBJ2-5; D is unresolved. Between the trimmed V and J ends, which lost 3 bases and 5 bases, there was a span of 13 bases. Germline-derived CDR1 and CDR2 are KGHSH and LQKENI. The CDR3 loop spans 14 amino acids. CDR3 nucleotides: TGTGCCAGCTCACCCCTGGATCGAGGCGAGACCCAGTACTTC. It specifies CASSPLDRGETQYF. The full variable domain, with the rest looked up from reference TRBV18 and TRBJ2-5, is NAGVMQNPRHLVRRRGQEARLRCSPMKGHSHVYWYRQLPEEGLKFMVYLQKENIIDESGMPKERFSAEFPKEGPSILRIQQVVRGDSAAYFCASSPLDRGETQYFGPGTRLLVL.

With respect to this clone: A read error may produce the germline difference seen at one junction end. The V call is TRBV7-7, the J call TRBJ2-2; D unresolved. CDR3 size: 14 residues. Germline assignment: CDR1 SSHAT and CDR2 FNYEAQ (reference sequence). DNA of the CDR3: TGTGCTAGCAGCTTAGACCTGGGTAGCGGGGAGCTGTTTTTT. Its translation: CASSLDLGSGELFF.

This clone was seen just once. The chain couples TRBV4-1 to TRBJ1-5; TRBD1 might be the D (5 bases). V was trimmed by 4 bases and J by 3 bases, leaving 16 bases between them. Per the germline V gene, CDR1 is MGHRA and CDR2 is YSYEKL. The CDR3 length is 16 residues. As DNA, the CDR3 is TGCGCCAGCAGCCGGGGCCCCGGGGACTTCAATCAGCCCCAGCATTTT. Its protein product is CASSRGPGDFNQPQHF.

This CDR3 reads CASSGAGGAENIQYF. DNA of the CDR3: TGTGCCAGCAGTGGGGCGGGGGGAGCTGAAAACATTCAGTACTTC. The chain has TRBV2 and TRBJ2-4, with TRBD2 identical over 8 bases. This CDR3 region has 15 residues. Germline values: CDR1 SNHLY, CDR2 FYNNEI. V shed 4 bases and J 5 bases; nucleotides not matched to a gene: 7.

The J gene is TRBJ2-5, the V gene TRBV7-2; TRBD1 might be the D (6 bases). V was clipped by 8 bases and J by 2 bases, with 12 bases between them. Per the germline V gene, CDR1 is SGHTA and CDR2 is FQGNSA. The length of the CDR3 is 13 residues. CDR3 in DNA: TGTGCCAGCGGGTGGACAGAACAAGAGACCCAGTACTTC. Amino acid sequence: CASGWTEQETQYF.

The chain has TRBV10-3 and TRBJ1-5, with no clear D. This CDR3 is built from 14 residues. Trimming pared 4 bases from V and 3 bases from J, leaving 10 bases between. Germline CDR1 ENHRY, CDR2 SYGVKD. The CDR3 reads CAISARTDNQPQHF. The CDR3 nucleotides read TGTGCCATCAGTGCAAGGACGGACAATCAGCCCCAGCATTTT.

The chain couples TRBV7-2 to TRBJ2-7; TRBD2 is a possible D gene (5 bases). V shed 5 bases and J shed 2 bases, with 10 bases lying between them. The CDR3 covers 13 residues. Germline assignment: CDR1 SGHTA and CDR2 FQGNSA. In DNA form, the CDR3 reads TGTGCCAGCAGCAGCGCCGGGGCCTACGAGCAGTACTTC. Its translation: CASSSAGAYEQYF.

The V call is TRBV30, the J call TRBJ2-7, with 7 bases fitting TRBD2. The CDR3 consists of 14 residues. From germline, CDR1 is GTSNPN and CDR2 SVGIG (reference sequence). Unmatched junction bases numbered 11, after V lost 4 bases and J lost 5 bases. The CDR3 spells CAWNPRAGAHEQYF. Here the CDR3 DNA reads TGTGCCTGGAACCCAAGGGCGGGAGCCCACGAGCAGTACTTC.

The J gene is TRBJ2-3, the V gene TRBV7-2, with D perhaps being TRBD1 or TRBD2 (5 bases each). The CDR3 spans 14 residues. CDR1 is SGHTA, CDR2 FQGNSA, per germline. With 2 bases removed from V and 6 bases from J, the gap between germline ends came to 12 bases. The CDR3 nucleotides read TGTGCCAGCAGCTTACGTAAGGGGAGTGATACGCAGTATTTT. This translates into CASSLRKGSDTQYF.

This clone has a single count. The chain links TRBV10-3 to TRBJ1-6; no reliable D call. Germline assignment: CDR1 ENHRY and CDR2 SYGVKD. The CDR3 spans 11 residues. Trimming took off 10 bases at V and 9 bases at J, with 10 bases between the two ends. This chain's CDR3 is CATSDSSPLHF. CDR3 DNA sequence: TGTGCCACCTCGGACTCTTCACCCCTCCACTTT.

The CDR3 loop reads CASSPLITQLNTGELFF. The CDR3 region has the DNA TGTGCCAGCAGCCCTCTTATCACACAGCTTAACACCGGGGAGCTGTTTTTT. The chain combines TRBV28 with TRBJ2-2, with D uncertain. Germline lookup yields CDR1 MDHEN and CDR2 SYDVKM. This CDR3 region has 17 residues. The ends were cut back, 6 bases at V and 2 bases at J, with 19 bases in the middle.

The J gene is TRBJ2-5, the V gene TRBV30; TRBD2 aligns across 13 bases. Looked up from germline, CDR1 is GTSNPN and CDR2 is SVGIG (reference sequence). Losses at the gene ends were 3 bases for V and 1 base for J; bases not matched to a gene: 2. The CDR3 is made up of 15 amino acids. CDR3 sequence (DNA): TGTGCCTGGAGGACTAGCGGGAGGATCCAAGAGACCCAGTACTTC. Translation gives CAWRTSGRIQETQYF.

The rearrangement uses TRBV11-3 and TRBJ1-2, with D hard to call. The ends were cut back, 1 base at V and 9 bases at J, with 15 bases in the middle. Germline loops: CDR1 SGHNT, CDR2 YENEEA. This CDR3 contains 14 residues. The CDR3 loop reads CASSLGDTRYSYTF. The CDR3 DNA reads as TGTGCCAGCAGCTTAGGAGACACGCGATATAGCTACACCTTC.

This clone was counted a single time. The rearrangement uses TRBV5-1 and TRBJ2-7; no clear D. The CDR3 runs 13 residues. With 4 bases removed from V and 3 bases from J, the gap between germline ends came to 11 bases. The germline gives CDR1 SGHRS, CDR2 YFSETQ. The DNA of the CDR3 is TGCGCCAGCAGCCCCCTAGGCCTCTACGAGCAGTACTTC. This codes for CASSPLGLYEQYF.